Sequencing of this TCR beta chain was carried out in a study of PD-1 blockade in classical Hodgkin lymphoma. CDR3 size: 15 residues. V dropped 5 bases and J dropped 6; count of bases not matched to a gene: 9. Germline V CDR1 and CDR2: MDHEN, SYDVKM. Noted time point: newly diagnosed, previously untreated cHL patient sample. The CD8+ T cells came from thawed PBMCs through magnetic negative selection. TCRdb's table, derived via immunoSEQ multiplex PCR, lists solely in-frame clones and lacks some. The table has 3,000 or so clones, 80% seen once. Findings and limits, study-wide: Reports described newly diagnosed patients as having lower baseline TCR diversity than healthy donors.

Comments on this clone: Its antigen is as yet unknown.

The TCR sequence derives from a human donor with classical Hodgkin lymphoma. The sample was CD8+ T cells from blood. The chain couples TRBV28 to TRBJ2-7, with TRBD2 matching over 11 bases. The CDR3 bases are TGTGCCAGCAGTAGACTAGCGGGACCCCCTAGCGAGCAGTACTTC. Amino acid sequence: CASSRLAGPPSEQYF.